The 25 T cell receptor beta chains below were found in one sample sequenced in a study of blood T cells in healthy people across ages. Alongside a J-beta primer mix, a sample-barcoded 5' primer served in a second PCR lasting about 7 to 12 cycles. One entry per CDR3 protein, called by TCRdb with MiXCR from the 5' RACE reads. Among under 800,000 distinct CDR3 sequences, around 21% were seen once, and the ten largest hold 3.5% to 4%. The sample comprised blood. These receptors were taken from a man in his sixties or seventies in good health.

This clonotype showed up just a few times. In DNA, the CDR3 is TGCAGTGCCCTATCCCTCCAAGAGACCCAGTACTTC. Its translation: CSALSLQETQYF. The chain uses TRBV20-1 and TRBJ2-5; D uncertain. The CDR3 consists of 12 residues. V dropped 6 bases and J dropped 1 base, with 9 bases sitting between them. CDR1 DFQATT and CDR2 SNEGSKA come from the germline V gene (reference sequence).

J is TRBJ2-5 and V is TRBV10-3, with 8 bases fitting TRBD1. The DNA end is more similar to TRBJ2-1, so the J call may be wrong. This CDR3 has 16 residues. Germline CDR1 ENHRY, CDR2 SYGVKD. The DNA for the CDR3 is TGTGCCATCAGTGAGCCTGGGACAGGTTCTGGGTATGAGCAGTTCTTC. Encoded protein: CAISEPGTGSGYEQFF.

The rearrangement links TRBV7-9 to TRBJ2-5, with D unclear. Germline V CDR1 and CDR2: SEHNR, FQNEAQ (reference sequence). The V end was cut by 5 bases, the J end by 11 bases, with 15 bases between. The CDR3 has 12 amino acids. CDR3: CASSLISLEQYF. CDR3 DNA sequence: TGTGCCAGCAGCCTGATATCCCTGGAGCAGTACTTC. Full variable domain (outside the CDR3, taken from reference TRBV7-9 and TRBJ2-5): DTGVSQNPRHKITKRGQNVTFRCDPISEHNRLYWYRQTLGQGPEFLTYFQNEAQLEKSRLLSDRFSAERPKGSFSTLEIQRTEQGDSAMYLCASSLISLEQYFGPGTRLLVL.

This clonotype was recorded a few times. This chain links TRBV7-2 with TRBJ2-3; 9 nucleotides align to TRBD2. The CDR3 extends over 18 amino acids. J lost 2 bases, V lost 2 bases, and 11 bases had no gene match. Per the germline V gene, CDR1 is SGHTA and CDR2 is FQGNSA. The CDR3 nucleotides read TGTGCCAGCAGCTTACCTGTGGTGGCTAGCGGGACCACAGATACGCAGTATTTT. Its protein is CASSLPVVASGTTDTQYF.

The chain links TRBV12-3 or TRBV12-4 to TRBJ1-1; D is unclear. This CDR3 spans 16 amino acids. V lost 6 bases and J 2 bases, leaving 19 bases between the germline ends. Here the CDR3 reads CASSSMAAGFNTEAFF. The CDR3 bases are TGTGCCAGCAGCTCCATGGCTGCGGGTTTTAACACTGAAGCTTTCTTT.

The chain carries TRBV15 and TRBJ2-7, with 13 bases aligning to TRBD2. V shed 4 bases, J shed 0 bases, and the junction held 9 bases outside the gene matches. This CDR3 is 18 amino acids long. Germline loops: CDR1 LNHNV, CDR2 YYDKDF (reference sequence). The CDR3 spells CATSNPGLAGMSSYEQYF. The CDR3 nucleotides read TGTGCCACCAGCAACCCGGGACTAGCGGGAATGAGCTCCTACGAGCAGTACTTC.

This clonotype appeared a few times. The chain combines TRBV4-1 with TRBJ1-5, with 7 bases aligning to TRBD1. Germline V gene lookup returns CDR1 MGHRA and CDR2 YSYEKL. The CDR3 runs 13 residues. V lost 0 bases, J lost 11 bases, and 4 bases stayed unmatched. In nucleotides, the CDR3 is TGCGCCAGCAGCCAAGAGACAGGGTCGGCCCAGCATTTT. It specifies CASSQETGSAQHF.

J is TRBJ2-1 and V is TRBV14; 11 positions match TRBD2. Germline V gives CDR1 SGHDN, CDR2 FVKESK. V gave up 4 bases and J gave up 3 bases; unmatched junction bases: 5. The CDR3 loop spans 16 amino acids. The CDR3 sequence: CASSPIAGGSYNEQFF. DNA of the CDR3: TGTGCCAGCAGCCCGATAGCGGGAGGGAGCTACAATGAGCAGTTCTTC.

This clonotype was observed a handful of times. One junction end does not reproduce the germline sequence, and a read error may be involved. This chain connects TRBV5-1 to TRBJ2-5; D is perhaps TRBD1 or TRBD2 (5 bases each). CDR3 length: 12 residues. Per the germline V gene, CDR1 is SGHRS and CDR2 is YFSETQ. This CDR3 reads CASSLQGNERFF. The DNA for the CDR3 is TGCGCCAGCAGCTTGCAGGGCAATGAGCGGTTCTTC.

The rearrangement joins TRBV20-1 to TRBJ2-1; TRBD2 matches 9 bases. The germline V gene has CDR1 DFQATT and CDR2 SNEGSKA (reference sequence). After removal of 0 bases from V and 9 bases from J, the junction contained 12 bases not matched to a gene. CDR3 size: 16 residues. CDR3 in amino acids: CSARDPGASGIAEQFF. The CDR3 bases are TGCAGTGCTAGAGATCCGGGAGCTAGCGGGATCGCTGAGCAGTTCTTC.

This clonotype was seen a handful of times. CDR3 amino acids: CASSEVEEETQYF. The CDR3 DNA is TGTGCCAGCAGTGAAGTGGAGGAGGAGACCCAGTACTTC. The chain links TRBV6-1 to TRBJ2-5; D possibly corresponds to TRBD2 (5 bases). Germline V lookup: CDR1 MNHNS, CDR2 SASEGT. V was trimmed by 1 base and J by 5 bases, leaving 8 bases between them. This CDR3 region has 13 residues.

CDR3 sequence: CASSHGASGSRYNEQFF. CDR3 in DNA: TGTGCCAGCAGCCACGGGGCTAGCGGGAGTCGTTACAATGAGCAGTTCTTC. The chain uses TRBV6-1 and TRBJ2-5, with 10 bases matching TRBD2. The J call is in doubt because the DNA end fits TRBJ2-1 better. CDR1 is MNHNS and CDR2 is SASEGT in the germline V gene. The CDR3 covers 17 residues.

The J gene is TRBJ2-7, the V gene TRBV29-1; 13 bases align to TRBD2. V gave up 4 bases and J gave up 0 bases; unmatched junction bases: 0. The CDR3 sequence is 14 residues long. The germline V gene encodes CDR1 SQVTM and CDR2 ANQGSEA. CDR3: CSVGTSGSSYEQYF. In DNA form, the CDR3 reads TGCAGCGTTGGGACTAGCGGGAGCTCCTACGAGCAGTACTTC.

The chain employs TRBV7-8 and TRBJ2-7; no definite D call. The CDR3 has 14 residues. The germline V and J ends were trimmed by 4 bases and 3 bases, with 13 bases remaining between them. In germline, CDR1 is SGHVS, CDR2 FQNEAQ. Here the CDR3 DNA reads TGTGCCAGCAGCTCCCAAGGCCTCAGCTACGAGCAGTACTTC. As protein: CASSSQGLSYEQYF.

This chain uses TRBV7-2 with TRBJ2-5, with 10 bases that match TRBD2. The end of the DNA fits TRBJ2-1 better, so the J call may be wrong. Per germline, CDR1 SGHTA and CDR2 FQGNSA. This CDR3 spans 15 amino acids. The CDR3 sequence is CASSFTSGVGSEQFF. CDR3 nucleotide sequence: TGTGCCAGCAGCTTTACTAGCGGGGTGGGAAGTGAGCAGTTCTTC.

The table lists this clonotype with many counts. This chain connects TRBV25-1 to TRBJ1-2; D uncertain. CDR1 and CDR2 from the germline V gene are MGHDK and SYGVNS. Trimming cost V 8 bases and J 5 bases, with 9 bases left between them. CDR3 length: 11 residues. The CDR3 is CASGQGYGYTF. DNA for the CDR3: TGTGCCAGCGGGCAAGGGTATGGCTACACCTTC.

This clonotype was picked up a small number of times. The chain joins TRBV20-1 to TRBJ2-3, with 12 bases that match TRBD2. Per the germline V gene, CDR1 is DFQATT and CDR2 is SNEGSKA (reference sequence). The CDR3 has 15 residues. Losses at the gene ends were 6 bases for V and 5 bases for J; bases not matched to a gene: 9. CDR3 sequence: CSAPRTSGVLDTQYF. CDR3 nucleotides: TGCAGTGCCCCCCGGACTAGCGGGGTTTTAGATACGCAGTATTTT.

This clonotype was detected only a few times. J is TRBJ1-5 and V is TRBV20-1; D may be TRBD1 (5 bases). Germline V CDR1 and CDR2: DFQATT, SNEGSKA (reference sequence). V dropped 6 bases and J dropped 0 bases, with 12 bases sitting between them. The CDR3 loop spans 14 amino acids. The CDR3 loop is CSASGHYSNQPQHF. The DNA of the CDR3 is TGCAGTGCATCTGGACATTATAGCAATCAGCCCCAGCATTTT.

The chain combines TRBV7-2 with TRBJ2-5; D is uncertain. In germline, CDR1 is SGHTA, CDR2 FQGNSA. V was trimmed by 5 bases and J by 2 bases, leaving 12 bases between them. The CDR3 runs 14 residues. CDR3 protein: CASSKHGVQETQYF. The CDR3 DNA sequence: TGTGCCAGCAGCAAGCATGGAGTACAAGAGACCCAGTACTTC.

The chain couples TRBV2 to TRBJ2-1; D call uncertain. The tail of the sequence fits TRBJ2-7 better, so the J call may be wrong. This CDR3 is 14 amino acids long. Germline CDR1 reads SNHLY; CDR2 reads FYNNEI. CDR3 sequence (DNA): TGTGCCAGCACTAAAGGACGGCAGTCCTACGAGCAGTACTTC. Residues: CASTKGRQSYEQYF.

This clonotype was counted at least ten times. This chain joins TRBV5-8 and TRBJ2-7; D might be TRBD1 (5 bases). This CDR3 is built from 15 residues. V lost 4 bases, J lost 0 bases, and 14 bases lay in between. CDR1 and CDR2 from the germline V gene are SGHTS and YDEGEE. CDR3: CASSASWGLSYEQYF. The CDR3, as DNA: TGTGCCAGCAGCGCCTCTTGGGGCCTCTCCTACGAGCAGTACTTC.

To note about this clonotype: In this CDR3 the conserved last residue, phenylalanine or tryptophan, is missing, so a read error is likely. The chain uses TRBV29-1 and TRBJ2-5; no reliable D call. V was pared by 4 bases and J by 5 bases, with 11 bases between. Per germline, CDR1 SQVTM and CDR2 ANQGSEA. This CDR3 is 12 amino acids long. The chain's CDR3 is CSVGVNEETQYS. The CDR3 nucleotides read TGCAGCGTTGGCGTCAATGAGGAGACCCAGTACTCC.

Many counts were recorded for this clonotype. Its ends do not fully match the called genes, so a read error is possible. The rearrangement links TRBV5-1 to TRBJ2-5; 13 nucleotides align to TRBD2. CDR1 and CDR2 (germline): SGHRS, YFSETQ. The length of the CDR3 is 14 residues. CDR3 sequence reads: CASSRTSGRETQYF. The CDR3 DNA sequence: TGTGCCAGCAGCCGGACTAGCGGGAGAGAGACCCAGTACTTC.

This clonotype was observed at least ten times. V usage is TRBV27 and J usage is TRBJ1-4, with 9 bases lining up with TRBD1. Germline V gene sequence: CDR1 MNHEY, CDR2 SMNVEV (reference sequence). The junction had 8 bases not matched to a gene; V was cut back by 5 bases and J by 7 bases. The CDR3 sequence is 15 residues long. CDR3 sequence reads: CASSTGTGRAEKLFF. In nucleotides, the CDR3 is TGTGCCAGCAGTACGGGGACAGGGAGGGCTGAAAAACTGTTTTTT.

This clonotype was recorded a few times. The chain combines TRBV11-2 with TRBJ2-1, with 8 bases matching TRBD2. CDR3 length equals 14 residues. Unmatched junction bases numbered 11, after V lost 1 base and J lost 15 bases. Germline V gene lookup returns CDR1 SGHAT and CDR2 FQNNGV. The CDR3 loop is CASSLGPAGVSAFF. CDR3 nucleotide sequence: TGTGCCAGCAGCTTAGGTCCAGCGGGAGTTTCCGCGTTCTTC.